The present T cell receptor (beta chain) was sequenced within a study of Ad26.COV2.S vaccination and SARS-CoV-2 variants (dated by TCRdb to the early 2020s). Study-wide context: Vaccine-arm donors came from COV1001, a multicentre, randomized, double-blind, placebo-controlled phase I-IIa trial of Ad26.COV2.S in healthy adults. TCRbeta repertoire sequencing was used to assess the specificity and breadth of SARS-CoV-2-reactive T cell receptors after Ad26.COV2.S vaccination. Blinding of investigators to trial group allocation was maintained during experiments and outcome assessment. Trial participants were randomized into five groups of five, in which low-dose or high-dose Ad26.COV2.S was given once or twice, or placebo was given on both occasions. Ad26.COV2.S was administered intramuscularly at a dose of 5x10^10 or 1x10^11 viral particles, either as one shot or as two shots given 56 days apart. A total of 32 samples were included in the TCR-sequenced set, comprising around 19 Ad26.COV2.S vaccine recipients, 5 placebo recipients and 8 SARS-CoV-2 convalescent individuals.

The immunoSEQ Assay was the method used to sequence TCRbeta CDR3 regions. After extraction, genomic DNA underwent amplification by bias-controlled multiplex PCR, followed by high-throughput sequencing. As for how the authors treated the data: To quantify the absolute abundance of every unique TCRbeta CDR3 region, sequences were collapsed and filtered. Usable DNA was measured by amplifying reference genes present in all nucleated cells, and TCRbeta template counts were normalized to that usable DNA to estimate T cell fraction. Repertoire TCRs were annotated as SARS-CoV-2-specific when V gene, CDR3 amino acid sequence and J gene were exactly matched to a known reactive TCR set. The reference SARS-CoV-2 TCR set was obtained from MIRA and was filtered for enrichment in COVID-19-positive ImmuneCODE repertoires, whereby public or cross-reactive TCRs were removed. Based on the MIRA antigens, annotated TCRs were further analysed at the level of specific ORF or position within ORF. Breadth was defined as annotated unique rearrangements over total unique productive rearrangements; depth was the summed frequency of those rearrangements. TCR breadth was compared between groups using two-sided Wilcoxon rank-sum tests. TCRdb obtained this table from immuneACCESS and retained in-frame rearrangements with V and J assigned. These tables miss some clones; where compared with another copy, unresolved V genes account for less than half of the shortfall, and the remainder is unexplained. D and trimming were read from the DNA, whereas the V and J calls and clone size are those reported in that table. The sample includes about 440,000 clones, with roughly 85% observed a single time. The ten biggest clones cover roughly 13% of the sample.

Paper-wide results and their limitations: The study was not powered for comparison of responses between vaccine doses or regimens. Vaccine and placebo recipients had comparable non-spike TCR breadth, which fits with the vaccine containing only spike. After vaccination, spike-specific CD8+ and CD4+ T cell responses were reported to show substantial breadth. The authors noted that the TCR breadth and depth analyses may have underestimated total T cell responses. Higher spike-specific TCR breadth was observed in Ad26.COV2.S recipients than in placebo recipients (P = 0.0014).

CDR1 and CDR2 were assigned from the germline V gene (reference sequence) as MNHEY and SMNVEV. From its cysteine to its phenylalanine, the CDR3 spans 13 amino acids. The CDR3 DNA has 39 bases and is translated from base 1. V loses 8 bases of germline sequence and J loses 2 bases, and the interval between the two ends is 10 bases. Points on this clone: Its antigen has not been determined. Base qualities were left out, and no much larger clone turns up one base away.

This specimen's treatment or condition label, interpreted: about 20 received Ad26.COV2.S at low or high dose, single or two shots; several received placebo; per-sample allocation not given. For vaccine and placebo recipients, repertoires were sequenced using samples collected on day 63 after the first injection. In Cohort 1b, roughly 26 adults aged 18-55 years were enrolled at a single site in Boston, USA, between 29 July and 7 August 2020. As a vaccine, Ad26.COV2.S was a replication-incompetent adenovirus type 26 vector that expressed a prefusion-stabilized SARS-CoV-2 spike protein derived from the original Wuhan strain.

The input for sequencing was peripheral blood, taken in a trial of Ad26.COV2.S vaccine versus placebo. The chain couples TRBV27 to TRBJ2-1; TRBD2 could be the D gene, as 5 bases match. This TCR was sampled from a person aged 18-60 years who received the Ad26.COV2.S COVID-19 vaccine or a placebo. At the DNA level, the sequence is TGTGCCAGCCCCCAGCGGACCTACAATGAGCAGTTCTTC. This translates into CASPQRTYNEQFF.